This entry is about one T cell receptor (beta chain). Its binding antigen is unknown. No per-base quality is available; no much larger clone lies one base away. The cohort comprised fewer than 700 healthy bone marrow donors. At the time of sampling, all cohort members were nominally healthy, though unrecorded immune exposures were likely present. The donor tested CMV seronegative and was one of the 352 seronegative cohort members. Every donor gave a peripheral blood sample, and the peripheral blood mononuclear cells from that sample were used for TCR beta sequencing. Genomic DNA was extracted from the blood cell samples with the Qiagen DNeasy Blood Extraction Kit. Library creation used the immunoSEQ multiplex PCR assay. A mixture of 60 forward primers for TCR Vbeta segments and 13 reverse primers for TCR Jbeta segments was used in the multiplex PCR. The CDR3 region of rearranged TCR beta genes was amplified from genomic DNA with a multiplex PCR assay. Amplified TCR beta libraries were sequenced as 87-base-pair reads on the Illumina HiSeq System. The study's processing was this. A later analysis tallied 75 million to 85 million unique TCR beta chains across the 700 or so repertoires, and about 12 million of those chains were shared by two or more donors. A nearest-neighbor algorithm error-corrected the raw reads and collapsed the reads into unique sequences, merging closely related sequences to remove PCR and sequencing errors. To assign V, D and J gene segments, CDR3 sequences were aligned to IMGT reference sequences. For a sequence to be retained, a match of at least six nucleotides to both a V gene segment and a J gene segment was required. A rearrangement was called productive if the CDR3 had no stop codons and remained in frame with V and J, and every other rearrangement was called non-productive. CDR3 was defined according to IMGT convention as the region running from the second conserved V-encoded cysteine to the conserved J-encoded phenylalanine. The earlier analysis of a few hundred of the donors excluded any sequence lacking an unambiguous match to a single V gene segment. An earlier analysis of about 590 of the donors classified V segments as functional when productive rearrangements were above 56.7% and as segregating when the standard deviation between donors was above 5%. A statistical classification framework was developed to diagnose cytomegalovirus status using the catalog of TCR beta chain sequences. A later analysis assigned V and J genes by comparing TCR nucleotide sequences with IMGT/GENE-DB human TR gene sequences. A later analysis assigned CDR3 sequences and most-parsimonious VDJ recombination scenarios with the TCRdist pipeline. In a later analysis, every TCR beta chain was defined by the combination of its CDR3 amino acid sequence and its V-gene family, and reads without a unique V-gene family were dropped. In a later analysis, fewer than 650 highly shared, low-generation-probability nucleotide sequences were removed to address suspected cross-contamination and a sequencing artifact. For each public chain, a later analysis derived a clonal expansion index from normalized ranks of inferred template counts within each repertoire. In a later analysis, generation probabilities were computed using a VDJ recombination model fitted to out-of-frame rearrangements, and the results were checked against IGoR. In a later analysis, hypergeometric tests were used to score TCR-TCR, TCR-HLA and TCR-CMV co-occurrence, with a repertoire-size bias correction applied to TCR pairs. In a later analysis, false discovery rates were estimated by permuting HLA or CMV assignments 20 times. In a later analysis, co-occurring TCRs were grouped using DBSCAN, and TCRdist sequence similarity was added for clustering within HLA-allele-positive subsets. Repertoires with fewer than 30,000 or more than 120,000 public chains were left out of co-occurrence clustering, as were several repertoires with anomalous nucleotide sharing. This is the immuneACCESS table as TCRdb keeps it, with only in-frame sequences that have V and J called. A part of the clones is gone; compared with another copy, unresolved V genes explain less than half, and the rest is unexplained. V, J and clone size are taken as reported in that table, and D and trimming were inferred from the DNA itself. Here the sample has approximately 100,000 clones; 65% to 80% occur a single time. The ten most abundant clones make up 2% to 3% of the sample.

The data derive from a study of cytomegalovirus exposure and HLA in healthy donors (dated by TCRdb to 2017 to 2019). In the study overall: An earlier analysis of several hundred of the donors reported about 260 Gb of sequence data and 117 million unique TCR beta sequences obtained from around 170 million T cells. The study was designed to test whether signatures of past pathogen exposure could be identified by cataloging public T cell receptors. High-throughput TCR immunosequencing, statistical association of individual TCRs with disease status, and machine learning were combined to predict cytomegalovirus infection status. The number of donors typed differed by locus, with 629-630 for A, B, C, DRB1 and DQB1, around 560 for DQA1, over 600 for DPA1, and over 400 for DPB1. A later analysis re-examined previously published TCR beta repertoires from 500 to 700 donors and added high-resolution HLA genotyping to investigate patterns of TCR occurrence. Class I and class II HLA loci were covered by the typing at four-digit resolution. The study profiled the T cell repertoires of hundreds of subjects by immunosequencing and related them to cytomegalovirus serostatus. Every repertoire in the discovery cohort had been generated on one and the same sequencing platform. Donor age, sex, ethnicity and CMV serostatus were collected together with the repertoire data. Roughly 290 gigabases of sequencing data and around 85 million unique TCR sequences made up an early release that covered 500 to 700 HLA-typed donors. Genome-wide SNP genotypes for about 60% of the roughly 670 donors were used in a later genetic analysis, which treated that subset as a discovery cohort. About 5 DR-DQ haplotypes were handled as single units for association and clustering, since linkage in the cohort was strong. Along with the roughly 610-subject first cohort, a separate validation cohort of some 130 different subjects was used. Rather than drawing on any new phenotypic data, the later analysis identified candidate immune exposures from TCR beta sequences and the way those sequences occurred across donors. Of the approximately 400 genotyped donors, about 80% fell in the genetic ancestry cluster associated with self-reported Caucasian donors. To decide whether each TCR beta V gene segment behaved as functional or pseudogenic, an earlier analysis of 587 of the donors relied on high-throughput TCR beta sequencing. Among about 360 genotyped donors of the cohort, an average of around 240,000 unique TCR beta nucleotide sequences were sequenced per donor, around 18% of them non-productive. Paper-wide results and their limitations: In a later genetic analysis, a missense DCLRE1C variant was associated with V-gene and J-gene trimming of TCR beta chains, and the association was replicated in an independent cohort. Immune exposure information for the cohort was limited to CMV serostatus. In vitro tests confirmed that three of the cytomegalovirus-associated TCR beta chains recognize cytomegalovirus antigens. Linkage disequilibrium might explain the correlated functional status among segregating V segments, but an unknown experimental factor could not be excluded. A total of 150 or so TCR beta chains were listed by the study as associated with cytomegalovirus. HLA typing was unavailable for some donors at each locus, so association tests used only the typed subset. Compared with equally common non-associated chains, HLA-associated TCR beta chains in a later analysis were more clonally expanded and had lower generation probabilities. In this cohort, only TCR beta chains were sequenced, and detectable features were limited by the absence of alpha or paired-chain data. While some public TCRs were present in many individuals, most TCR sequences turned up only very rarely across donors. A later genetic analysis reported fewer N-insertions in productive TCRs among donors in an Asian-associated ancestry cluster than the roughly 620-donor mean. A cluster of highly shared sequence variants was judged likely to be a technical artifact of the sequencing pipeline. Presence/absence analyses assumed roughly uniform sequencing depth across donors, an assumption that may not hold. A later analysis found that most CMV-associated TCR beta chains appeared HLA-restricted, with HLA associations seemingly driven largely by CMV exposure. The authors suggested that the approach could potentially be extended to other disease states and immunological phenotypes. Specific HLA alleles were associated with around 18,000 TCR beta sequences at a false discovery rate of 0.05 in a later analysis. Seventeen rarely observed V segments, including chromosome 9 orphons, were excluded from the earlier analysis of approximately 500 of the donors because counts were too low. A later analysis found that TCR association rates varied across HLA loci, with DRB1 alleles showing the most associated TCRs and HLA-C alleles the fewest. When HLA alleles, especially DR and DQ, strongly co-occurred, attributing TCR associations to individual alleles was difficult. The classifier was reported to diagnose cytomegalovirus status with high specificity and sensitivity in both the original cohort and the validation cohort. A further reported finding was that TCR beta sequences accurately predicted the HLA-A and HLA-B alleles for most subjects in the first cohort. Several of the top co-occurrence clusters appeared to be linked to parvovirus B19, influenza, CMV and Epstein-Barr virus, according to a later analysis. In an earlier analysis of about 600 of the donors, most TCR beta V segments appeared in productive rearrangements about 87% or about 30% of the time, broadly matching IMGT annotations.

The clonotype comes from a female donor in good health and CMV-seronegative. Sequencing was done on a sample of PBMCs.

The DNA sequence follows: TGTGCCAGCAGTTTAGGGACAGGAGGGAACACTGAAGCTTTCTTT. This is translated as CASSLGTGGNTEAFF. The chain links TRBV27 with TRBJ1-1; the junction holds 8 bases that match TRBD1. V and J are trimmed by 2 bases and 1 base, and the gene matches miss 3 bases of the junction. From a lookup of the germline V gene (reference sequence), CDR1 and CDR2 are MNHEY and SMNVEV. Inclusive of the bounding cysteine and phenylalanine, the CDR3 is 15 residues long. The sequence is cut down to CDR3 DNA, 45 bases in frame from base 1.